This TCR beta chain was recorded in a study of beta chain features in type 1 diabetes. Study results and caveats: Shortening of TCRB CDR3s, moderate but significant, appeared in all four CD4+ subsets of Type 1 diabetes patients. In comparison with healthy donors, patients had naive, central memory and Treg TCRB repertoires that appeared more similar.

All of the isolated RNA was reverse transcribed, so expressed TCRB transcripts were sequenced. Only in-frame clones appear in the TCRdb table, and some are missing; sequencing was by immunoSEQ multiplex PCR. The sample carries around 130,000 clones, about a sixth recorded once. This clone was seen a few times. Its antigen is not identified. The sequenced sample consisted of central memory CD4+ T cells from blood. This receptor was identified in a man younger than 45 with type 1 diabetes.

CDR3 in amino acids: CASSEGPGALYEQYF. CDR3 nucleotides: TGTGCCAGCAGTGAAGGGCCAGGGGCCCTCTACGAGCAGTACTTC. V usage is TRBV6-4 and J usage is TRBJ2-7, with D perhaps matching TRBD1 (6 bases). The germline V gene has CDR1 MRHNA and CDR2 SNTAGT. V lost 3 bases to trimming and J lost 3 bases, with 15 bases between them. The CDR3 has 15 amino acids.